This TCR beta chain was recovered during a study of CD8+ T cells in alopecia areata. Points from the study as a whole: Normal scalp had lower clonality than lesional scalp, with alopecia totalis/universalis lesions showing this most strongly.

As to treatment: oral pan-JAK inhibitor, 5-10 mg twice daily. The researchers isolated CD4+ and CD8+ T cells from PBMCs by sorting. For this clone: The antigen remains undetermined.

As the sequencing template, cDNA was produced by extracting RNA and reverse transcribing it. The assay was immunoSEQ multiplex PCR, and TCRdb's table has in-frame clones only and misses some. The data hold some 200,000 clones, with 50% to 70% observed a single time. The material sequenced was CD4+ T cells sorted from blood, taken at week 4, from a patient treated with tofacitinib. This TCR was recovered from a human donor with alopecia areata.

CDR3: CASTFGTENYGYTF. Written as DNA, the CDR3 is TGTGCCAGCACCTTCGGAACAGAAAACTATGGCTACACCTTC. This chain links TRBV5-6 with TRBJ1-2; D not certain. The CDR3 runs to 14 residues. Looked up from germline, CDR1 is SGHDT and CDR2 is YYEEEE. V gave up 6 bases and J gave up 2 bases, with 14 bases separating them.